These 24 T cell receptor beta chains were sequenced from one sample in a study of blood T cells in healthy people across ages (dated by TCRdb to 2013 to 2016). Library creation used 5' RACE. Sequencing was performed on an Illumina HiSeq 2500. A second PCR of roughly 7 to 11 cycles was performed with a sample-barcoded 5' primer and a J-beta primer mix. The raw public data were reprocessed by TCRdb itself: fastp quality trimming at Q25, MiXCR clonotype calling, in-frame beta chains only. Each CDR3 protein gets just one entry, which takes the most common genes and DNA from the rows behind it. Within this sample are approximately 880,000 distinct CDR3 sequences, with 45% to 50% of them counted one time only. Jointly, the top ten make up 13% of the sample. The source material was blood. These receptors came from a man between 25 and 39 years old in good health.

This sequence joins TRBV5-1 and TRBJ2-3; 11 positions match TRBD2. J lost 3 bases, V lost 3 bases, and 6 bases had no gene match. Germline V CDR1 and CDR2: SGHRS, YFSETQ. The CDR3 totals 16 residues. CDR3 bases: TGCGCCAGCAGCTCTGTACTAGCGGGGGTTACAGATACGCAGTATTTT. This translates into CASSSVLAGVTDTQYF.

The chain is built from TRBV25-1 and TRBJ1-1, with a tentative D call TRBD1 (5 bases). The CDR3 has 13 residues. The germline gives CDR1 MGHDK, CDR2 SYGVNS. Trimming left V 7 bases short and J 3 bases short, with 12 bases between. The CDR3 region has the DNA TGTGCCAGCATAGCAATGGGGGACACTGAAGCTTTCTTT. Amino acid sequence: CASIAMGDTEAFF.

In its sample, this clonotype was seen a few times. This sequence joins TRBV28 and TRBJ2-1, with 9 nucleotides matching TRBD1. Germline loops: CDR1 MDHEN, CDR2 SYDVKM. CDR3 size: 15 residues. The V and J ends lost 4 bases and 7 bases, in that order; junction bases with no gene match: 8. The chain's CDR3 is CASSSPGQGLNEQFF. The CDR3, as DNA: TGTGCCAGCAGTTCCCCGGGACAGGGCCTTAATGAGCAGTTCTTC.

CDR3 protein: CSARPLERGILYNEQFF. Here the CDR3 DNA reads TGCAGTGCTAGGCCCCTAGAGCGGGGAATACTCTACAATGAGCAGTTCTTC. J is TRBJ2-1 and V is TRBV20-1; TRBD2 matches at 7 bases. The V and J ends lost 3 bases and 3 bases, in that order; junction bases with no gene match: 14. The CDR3 is 17 residues long. Germline assignment: CDR1 DFQATT and CDR2 SNEGSKA (reference sequence).

This chain connects TRBV4-1 to TRBJ2-1; 11 nucleotides align to TRBD2. CDR3 length equals 21 residues. The V gene's germline CDR1 is MGHRA and CDR2 YSYEKL. Trimming cost V 0 bases and J 4 bases; bases outside gene matches: 17. The CDR3 nucleotides are TGCGCCAGCAGCCAAGATTCAGTTCGCCTAGCGGGGGGCCGAGTTTACAATGAGCAGTTCTTC. Translation gives CASSQDSVRLAGGRVYNEQFF.

CDR3 sequence (DNA): TGCAGCGTGGTTTTGGGGACAGGCGGCTATGGCTACACCTTC. Translating it yields CSVVLGTGGYGYTF. This chain joins TRBV29-1 and TRBJ1-2, with TRBD1 identical over 8 bases. The germline CDR1 and CDR2 sequences are SQVTM and ANQGSEA. The CDR3 is 14 residues long. Losses at the gene ends were 6 bases for V and 4 bases for J; bases not matched to a gene: 10.

This clonotype was picked up a small number of times. This sequence joins TRBV4-2 and TRBJ2-3, with 7 bases lining up with TRBD2. CDR3 size: 14 residues. Germline-derived CDR1 and CDR2 are LGHNA and YNFKEQ. After removal of 0 bases from V and 4 bases from J, the junction contained 1 base not matched to a gene. CDR3 coding DNA: TGTGCCAGCAGCCAAGAGCGGGAGCCAGATACGCAGTATTTT. Protein: CASSQEREPDTQYF.

The V and J genes are TRBV6-5 and TRBJ2-7; D might be TRBD2 (7 bases). The germline V gene encodes CDR1 MNHEY and CDR2 SVGAGI. There are 17 residues in the CDR3. Deletions cut 4 bases from V and 1 base from J, with 20 bases between. The CDR3 DNA reads TGTGCCAGCAGTTTCCTGACCCAGGGGCGGGGGTCCTACGAGCAGTACTTC. Translated, it gives CASSFLTQGRGSYEQYF.

This clonotype was picked up a small number of times. The genes are TRBV20-1 and TRBJ2-7; TRBD1 agrees at 9 bases. CDR3 length equals 17 residues. Germline V gene data show CDR1 as DFQATT and CDR2 as SNEGSKA (reference sequence). V was pared by 3 bases and J by 2 bases, with 14 bases of the junction left unmatched. The CDR3 is CSARSGTGSSLPYEQYF. CDR3 DNA sequence: TGCAGTGCTAGGTCCGGGACAGGGTCCTCATTACCCTACGAGCAGTACTTC.

The V gene is TRBV5-1, the J gene TRBJ2-1, with TRBD1 matching 7 bases. TRBJ2-7 matches the DNA end more closely, so the J call is doubtful. Germline assignment: CDR1 SGHRS and CDR2 YFSETQ. The CDR3 runs 16 residues. CDR3 coding DNA: TGCGCCAGCAGCTCCGGGACAGATCTTAGCTACAATGAGCAGTACTTC. It specifies CASSSGTDLSYNEQYF.

On this clonotype itself: A single base separates this from a much larger clone, so it may be a read error. The chain has TRBV15 and TRBJ1-5; a weak D match, TRBD1 (6 bases). The CDR3 covers 12 residues. Germline V gives CDR1 LNHNV, CDR2 YYDKDF (reference sequence). The CDR3 DNA reads TGTGCCACCAACAGGGCCGGCGAGCCCCGGCATTTT. Translation: CATNRAGEPRHF.

There are a few counts of this clonotype. The chain combines TRBV11-1 with TRBJ2-1, with 10 bases matching TRBD2. Per the germline V gene, CDR1 is SGHAT and CDR2 is FQDESV (reference sequence). J gave up 8 bases and V 6 bases, and 10 bases lay outside the gene matches. The CDR3 sequence is 15 residues long. CDR3 in DNA: TGTGCCAGCAGTCGTCTAGCGGGGGCTGTACATGAGCAGTTCTTC. Translating gives CASSRLAGAVHEQFF.

The chain combines TRBV28 with TRBJ2-7; possibly TRBD1 for D (6 bases). The CDR3 is 14 residues long. CDR1 is MDHEN and CDR2 is SYDVKM in the germline V gene. Between the trimmed V and J ends, which lost 10 bases and 3 bases, there was a span of 19 bases. The DNA of the CDR3 is TGTGCCACCTCTTCCGGGACACCGATCTACGAGCAGTACTTC. Translated, it gives CATSSGTPIYEQYF.

The genes are TRBV12-3 or TRBV12-4 and TRBJ1-2, with TRBD1 as a possible D gene (6 bases). The CDR3 is 16 residues long. The V end was cut by 1 base, the J end by 4 bases, with 16 bases between. In DNA form, the CDR3 reads TGTGCCAGCAGTTTAGGGGTAGGGAGGGGGGTCTATGGCTACACCTTC. This gives the protein CASSLGVGRGVYGYTF.

This sequence joins TRBV29-1 and TRBJ1-6, with a possible D match to TRBD1 (6 bases). The V and J ends lost 4 bases and 10 bases respectively, with 14 bases between them. Per the germline V gene, CDR1 is SQVTM and CDR2 is ANQGSEA. The CDR3 sequence is 13 residues long. The CDR3 DNA sequence: TGCAGCGTTGGGCCGGGGGCCCACTCACCCCTCCACTTT. Translated: CSVGPGAHSPLHF.

CDR3 nucleotide sequence: TGCAGTGCTACGCTAGCGGGGAACACAGATACGCAGTATTTT. It encodes CSATLAGNTDTQYF. The V gene is TRBV20-1, the J gene TRBJ2-3, with 9 bases matching TRBD2. The germline V gene encodes CDR1 DFQATT and CDR2 SNEGSKA (reference sequence). The CDR3 totals 14 residues. J lost 2 bases, V lost 4 bases, and 4 bases had no gene match.

The chain has TRBV13 and TRBJ2-3, with D perhaps TRBD1 (5 bases). The CDR3 is made up of 16 amino acids. Germline CDR1 is PRHDT and CDR2 is FYEKMQ (reference sequence). V lost 1 base and J 2 bases, leaving 13 bases between the germline ends. The CDR3 spells CASSLVSAGYTDTQYF. CDR3 coding DNA: TGTGCCAGCAGCTTAGTGTCCGCAGGGTACACAGATACGCAGTATTTT.

This clonotype was picked up a small number of times. The genes are TRBV6-1 and TRBJ1-6; 7 positions match TRBD1. The CDR3 length is 19 residues. Germline V gene data show CDR1 as MNHNS and CDR2 as SASEGT. V was pared by 2 bases and J by 5 bases, with 15 bases of the junction left unmatched. The CDR3 spells CASSELPTGLVRNNSPLHF. In DNA form, the CDR3 reads TGTGCCAGCAGTGAACTTCCGACAGGGCTTGTCCGAAATAATTCACCCCTCCACTTT.

The chain employs TRBV4-2 and TRBJ2-3; D unclear. The V end lost 4 bases, the J end lost 3 bases, and 8 bases lay between the germline ends. CDR1 and CDR2 from the germline V gene are LGHNA and YNFKEQ. CDR3 length equals 13 residues. As DNA, the CDR3 is TGTGCCAGCAGCCCCCTTACTACAGATACGCAGTATTTT. Translation: CASSPLTTDTQYF.

This clonotype was recorded a few times. This sequence joins TRBV28 and TRBJ2-7; no reliable D call. CDR3 length: 15 residues. Per germline, CDR1 MDHEN and CDR2 SYDVKM. V lost 2 bases, J lost 6 bases, and 17 bases lay in between. The CDR3 DNA sequence: TGTGCCAGCAGTTTAGTTAGTCAGACGGTCTCCGAGCAGTACTTC. Translation gives CASSLVSQTVSEQYF. Complete variable domain (other parts from reference TRBV28 and TRBJ2-7): DVKVTQSSRYLVKRTGEKVFLECVQDMDHENMFWYRQDPGLGLRLIYFSYDVKMKEKGDIPEGYSVSREKKERFSLILESASTNQTSMYLCASSLVSQTVSEQYFGPGTRLTVT.

The genes are TRBV20-1 and TRBJ2-5; possible D gene TRBD1, 6 bases. The germline gives CDR1 DFQATT, CDR2 SNEGSKA (reference sequence). Trimming took off 0 bases at V and 2 bases at J, with 13 bases between the two ends. The CDR3 has 15 amino acids. CDR3: CSARDGGKGQETQYF. DNA of the CDR3: TGCAGTGCTAGAGATGGGGGCAAAGGTCAAGAGACCCAGTACTTC.

This clonotype has just a few counts. This chain uses TRBV12-3 or TRBV12-4 with TRBJ2-1, with 7 bases identical to TRBD1. The CDR3 is 15 amino acids. With 1 base clipped from V and 7 bases from J, the junction kept 7 bases outside the gene matches. The CDR3 loop is CASSLGTGAVNEQFF. CDR3 DNA sequence: TGTGCCAGCAGTTTAGGGACAGGAGCCGTGAATGAGCAGTTCTTC.

The V gene is TRBV5-1, the J gene TRBJ2-7; the D is unclear. The CDR3 covers 15 residues. The V and J ends lost 0 bases and 5 bases respectively, with 15 bases between them. Germline V gene data show CDR1 as SGHRS and CDR2 as YFSETQ. The CDR3 protein is CASSLAPGMRDEQYF. CDR3 nucleotide sequence: TGCGCCAGCAGCTTGGCCCCGGGTATGCGTGACGAGCAGTACTTC.

In its sample, this clonotype was seen many times. This sequence joins TRBV2 and TRBJ2-3; a possible D gene is TRBD2 (5 bases). The CDR3 consists of 14 residues. CDR1 and CDR2 from the germline V gene are SNHLY and FYNNEI. Trimming stripped 8 bases from V and 0 bases from J, with 12 bases between. CDR3 in amino acids: CASRWSGSTDTQYF. The CDR3 DNA follows: TGTGCCAGCCGGTGGAGCGGAAGCACAGATACGCAGTATTTT.